These T cell receptor beta chains were read from a single sample in a study of shared clonotypes between healthy human individuals. Clones were read by immunoSEQ multiplex PCR, and TCRdb kept only the in-frame ones, dropping some. The repertoire includes about 1 million clones, about 80% of them detected once, and less than 1.5% sits in the top ten. What was sequenced was memory CD4+ T cells sorted from blood. The receptors shown here come from a young man in good health. Both conserved end residues are part of each CDR3. Each record gives: clone size, J gene, V gene, CDR3 protein. Some rows mark clone size as missing; the rest say once, few, many or name a class of expanded clone.

once	TRBJ2-5	TRBV10-3	CAISESASSGGGRQETQYF
.	TRBJ2-6	TRBV28	CASSSQRPGANVLTF
.	TRBJ2-3	TRBV7-7	CASSQTSGSSDTQYF
.	TRBJ1-1	TRBV5-1	CASSLEGRVTEAFF
.	TRBJ1-1	TRBV5-1	CASSPLLGGGESTEAFF
many	TRBJ2-2	TRBV10-3	CAISGGLAEGELFF
.	TRBJ2-7	TRBV30	CAWTRQYEQYF
once	TRBJ1-4	TRBV18	CASSQSRAANEKLFF
once	TRBJ1-2	TRBV29-1	CSVLAGTGLGYTF
.	TRBJ2-3	TRBV4-3	CASSQEGHVSSTDTQYF
many	TRBJ2-5	TRBV7-9	CASRQTSGRLRVETQYF
.	TRBJ2-7	TRBV27	CASSPYRQKGGSYEQYF
.	TRBJ1-2	TRBV7-2	CASSYDRIYGYTF
.	TRBJ2-2	TRBV11-2	CASSLGGNTGELFF
many	TRBJ2-3	TRBV27	CASRLVDTQYF
.	TRBJ2-7	TRBV6-5	CASSSYRESYEQYF
.	TRBJ1-6	TRBV19	CASSPSGSYNSPLHF
few	TRBJ2-3	TRBV6-1	CASSVNTVFTDTQYF
once	TRBJ2-5	TRBV7-2	CASSYRGRMETQYF
.	TRBJ1-6	TRBV6-5	CASRRTVPSPLHF
many	TRBJ2-1	TRBV29-1	CSVPQGNEQFF
.	TRBJ1-1	TRBV5-5	CASSVGGPENTEAFF
.	TRBJ2-7	TRBV14	CASSEPGLAGAEQYF
few	TRBJ1-2	TRBV28	CASRAQGYYGYTF
few	TRBJ1-1	TRBV7-9	CASSPGQNTEAFF
few	TRBJ2-3	TRBV18	CASSPTTSGVTDTQYF
.	TRBJ2-7	TRBV19	CASSIDPGLVDYEQYF
.	TRBJ1-4	TRBV19	CASKREVNHEKLFF
few	TRBJ2-7	TRBV30	CAWSVAYEQYF
.	TRBJ2-2	TRBV27	CASSARTNTGELFF
.	TRBJ2-3	TRBV30	CASRRAGILSTDTQYF
.	TRBJ2-2	TRBV29-1	CSVGEGTGELFF
once	TRBJ1-2	TRBV25-1	CASSARQGAGAGYTF
.	TRBJ2-3	TRBV28	CASSSRGQTDTQYF
once	TRBJ2-7	TRBV6-1	CASRGGSGQYF
.	TRBJ1-2	TRBV10-3	CAISGQGSYTF
.	TRBJ1-2	TRBV28	CACTSREYGYTF
.	TRBJ1-6	TRBV19	CASSPFYSSPLHF
few	TRBJ2-2	TRBV7-2	CASNQRAGELFF
once	TRBJ1-5	TRBV7-9	CASSAGQGINQPQHF
.	TRBJ1-6	TRBV18	CASSPLGQGQSPLHF
.	TRBJ2-7	TRBV28	CASRADRYEQYF
.	TRBJ2-1	TRBV30	CAWSPGTSGPYNEQFF
.	TRBJ2-7	TRBV6-5	CASSPGTLGAYEQYF
.	TRBJ1-2	TRBV7-2	CASSPQTGGDYGYTF